The rows below give T cell receptor beta chains drawn from one sample of a study of blood T cell repertoires in COVID-19. The repertoire was sequenced with immunoSEQ multiplex PCR; TCRdb's copy has only in-frame clones and lacks some. The profile shows about 120,000 clones, roughly 79% of them singletons. The sequencing sample was made of peripheral blood. The receptors here all came from a man between 70 and 80 years old with acute or convalescent COVID-19. Both conserved end residues are part of each CDR3. Fields, in order: clone size, J gene, V gene, D gene, CDR3 DNA, CDR3 protein. The D gene is left open where the match is weak. Only part of the rows carry a size: once, few, many, or a class if the clone is expanded.

NA | TRBJ2-7 | TRBV7-9 | TRBD2 | TGTGCCAGCAGCTTAGCCTCCGGGACTAGCGGTACCTACGAGCAGTACTTC | CASSLASGTSGTYEQYF
NA | TRBJ2-7 | TRBV6-5 | NA | TGTGCCAGCAGAACAGGGGGGGCCTACGAGCAGTACTTC | CASRTGGAYEQYF
NA | TRBJ2-5 | TRBV11-2 | TRBD1 | TGTGCCAGCAGAGACAGGGTAGGGGGAAAAGAGACCCAGTACTTC | CASRDRVGGKETQYF
NA | TRBJ2-2 | TRBV5-6 | NA | TGTGCCAGCAGCCGGTCGGGACTGGGCGGGGAGCTGTTTTTT | CASSRSGLGGELFF
NA | TRBJ1-1 | TRBV5-1 | TRBD1 | TGCGCCAGCACCGAACAGGGGAATGGGAACACTGAAGCTTTCTTT | CASTEQGNGNTEAFF
once | TRBJ2-7 | TRBV19 | TRBD1 | TGTGCCAGTAGTATGACAGGGGGCGCCTCTAAACTCTACGAGCAGTACTTC | CASSMTGGASKLYEQYF
NA | TRBJ1-1 | TRBV3-1/TRBV3-2 | NA | TGTGCCAGCAGCCAGGGCAGCACTGAAGCTTTCTTT | CASSQGSTEAFF
NA | TRBJ2-1 | TRBV12-3/TRBV12-4 | TRBD2 | TGTGCCAGCAATACCGGGACTAGCGTCGAGCAGTTCTTC | CASNTGTSVEQFF
few | TRBJ2-1 | TRBV15 | NA | TGTGCCACCAGCAGAGATTCCCAGGGCTCAGGTGTGGATGAGCAGTTCTTC | CATSRDSQGSGVDEQFF
once | TRBJ2-2 | TRBV5-1 | NA | TGCGCCAGCAGCCGGGACATACCAAACACCGGGGAGCTGTTTTTT | CASSRDIPNTGELFF
NA | TRBJ2-5 | TRBV29-1 | NA | TGCAGCGTTGTCCCGCAAGAGACCCAGTACTTC | CSVVPQETQYF
once | TRBJ1-5 | TRBV5-5 | NA | TGTGCCAGCAGCTCGATTTACAGGGATGATAGCAATCAGCCCCAGCATTTT | CASSSIYRDDSNQPQHF
NA | TRBJ2-2 | TRBV19 | TRBD1 | TGTGCCAGCTGGCGACCGGGACAGGGCACCGGGGAGCTGTTTTTT | CASWRPGQGTGELFF
NA | TRBJ1-1 | TRBV13 | NA | TGTGCCAGCAGCTCCCCCCAGGTGGGGAACACTGAAGCTTTCTTT | CASSSPQVGNTEAFF
medium-sized | TRBJ1-1 | TRBV11-3 | NA | TGTGCCAGCAAGGGAGGACTCCGTGAAGCTTTCTTT | CASKGGLREAFF
few | TRBJ1-2 | TRBV12-3/TRBV12-4 | TRBD1 | TGTGCCAGCAGTAAACGACAGGGGGATGGCTACACCTTC | CASSKRQGDGYTF
NA | TRBJ1-2 | TRBV7-2 | NA | TGTGCCGCTGGAGGGTGGAACTATGGCTACACCTTC | CAAGGWNYGYTF
few | TRBJ1-6 | TRBV5-8 | NA | TGTGCCAGCAGCTTGCTGTCCCCTTATCTTACGAGCTCCTATAATTCACCCCTCCACTTT | CASSLLSPYLTSSYNSPLHF
few | TRBJ2-3 | TRBV19 | NA | TGTGCCAGTAGCCGAAGTACCTGGCAAGATACGCAGTATTTT | CASSRSTWQDTQYF
NA | TRBJ1-5 | TRBV2 | NA | TGTGCCAGCAGAAAAGACAGTTATAGCAATCAGCCCCAGCATTTT | CASRKDSYSNQPQHF
NA | TRBJ2-1 | TRBV6-5 | TRBD2 | TGTGCCAGCACTCACGGGAGCGGGGGGAACAATGAGCAGTTCTTC | CASTHGSGGNNEQFF
NA | TRBJ1-2 | TRBV18 | NA | TGTGCCAGCTCACCACCCAGGGACACTAACTATGGCTACACCTTC | CASSPPRDTNYGYTF
NA | TRBJ1-3 | TRBV3-1/TRBV3-2 | NA | TGTGCCAGCAGCCAAGATGCGGGGAGGTCTGGAAACACCATATATTTT | CASSQDAGRSGNTIYF
NA | TRBJ1-1 | TRBV10-2 | TRBD1 | TGCGCCAGCAGTGACTTCACAGGGGGCGAGGCTGAAGCTTTCTTT | CASSDFTGGEAEAFF
NA | TRBJ1-2 | TRBV4-3 | TRBD1 | TGCGCCAGCAGCCAAGATCTAGGACAGGCATATGGTGGCTACACCTTC | CASSQDLGQAYGGYTF
NA | TRBJ1-5 | TRBV5-6 | NA | TGTGCCAGCAGCTTCCGGGGTCCCAATCAGCCCCAGCATTTT | CASSFRGPNQPQHF
many | TRBJ1-1 | TRBV9 | NA | TGTGCCAGCAGCGTAGGACAGAGAACTGAAGCTTTCTTT | CASSVGQRTEAFF
few | TRBJ2-5 | TRBV7-3 | TRBD1 | TGTGCCAGCAGCACCTATGGACAGGTGGGAGAGACCCAGTACTTC | CASSTYGQVGETQYF
NA | TRBJ2-7 | TRBV6-5 | TRBD1 | TGTGCCAGCAGAGCTACCGGGACAGGGATTGAGCAGTACTTC | CASRATGTGIEQYF
NA | TRBJ1-2 | TRBV3-1/TRBV3-2 | NA | TGTGCCAGCAGCCAAGCGACAGTCGGCTACACCTTC | CASSQATVGYTF
NA | TRBJ2-2 | TRBV7-2 | TRBD1 | TGTGCCAGCAGCTTAGTCAGGGGGCCCACCGGGGAGCTGTTTTTT | CASSLVRGPTGELFF
NA | TRBJ2-7 | TRBV7-9 | NA | TGTGCCAGCAGCACTACTACCGATCCTTCCTACGAGCAGTACTTC | CASSTTTDPSYEQYF
NA | TRBJ2-5 | TRBV24-1 | TRBD1 | TGTGCCACCAGTGACCGACAGGGGGCGGTTGGGGAGACCCAGTACTTC | CATSDRQGAVGETQYF
once | TRBJ2-1 | TRBV27 | TRBD2 | TGTGCCAGCAGTTTCCCCGGGCTAGCGGGGGGCCCAGTCAATGAGCAGTTCTTC | CASSFPGLAGGPVNEQFF
NA | TRBJ2-5 | TRBV18 | NA | TGTGCCAGCTCACCAAGCGCAGTTCGCGAGACCCAGTACTTC | CASSPSAVRETQYF
once | TRBJ1-3 | TRBV7-3 | NA | TGTGCCAGCAGCTTACACGATGGAGCTGGAAACACCATATATTTT | CASSLHDGAGNTIYF
NA | TRBJ1-2 | TRBV5-8 | NA | TGTGCCAGCAGCTTCAGGGGTGGAGTGCGCTACACCTTC | CASSFRGGVRYTF
NA | TRBJ1-1 | TRBV4-1 | TRBD1 | TGCGCCAGCAGCTATGAGACAGGGTGGACTGAAGCTTTCTTT | CASSYETGWTEAFF
once | TRBJ2-7 | TRBV6-5 | NA | TGTGCCAGCAGCCTTGGCCTCCCCCACTACGAGCAGTACTTC | CASSLGLPHYEQYF
NA | TRBJ1-6 | TRBV4-3 | TRBD1 | TGCGCCAGCAGCCAAGAGGGGACAGGGTATTCACCCCTCCACTTT | CASSQEGTGYSPLHF
NA | TRBJ1-1 | TRBV6-2/TRBV6-3 | TRBD1 | TGTGCCAGCAGCCGACAGGGCATGAACACTGAAGCTTTCTTT | CASSRQGMNTEAFF
NA | TRBJ1-2 | TRBV29-1 | NA | TGCAGCGCAGAGGAGGGATTCTATGGCTACACCTTC | CSAEEGFYGYTF
NA | TRBJ2-5 | TRBV7-3 | TRBD2 | TGTGCCAGCAGCTTAATAGCGGGGGGAATCGAGACCCAGTACTTC | CASSLIAGGIETQYF
NA | TRBJ2-5 | TRBV7-9 | TRBD1 | TGTGCCAGCAGCTGGGACAGTGAGACCCAGTACTTC | CASSWDSETQYF
NA | TRBJ1-5 | TRBV7-9 | NA | TGTGCCAGCAGCTTAGCTTCGGGGGAGGGAACTCAGCATTTT | CASSLASGEGTQHF
NA | TRBJ2-7 | TRBV7-8 | TRBD2 | TGTGCCAGCAGCTCACTGGGTGCGGGGGACTACGAGCAGTACTTC | CASSSLGAGDYEQYF
NA | TRBJ2-7 | TRBV10-3 | TRBD2 | TGTGCCACCGGACTAGCGTTAACCTACGAGCAGTACTTC | CATGLALTYEQYF
NA | TRBJ2-7 | TRBV30 | NA | TGTGCCTGGAGTCCCTGGAGAACGGGAAGCGAGCAGTACTTC | CAWSPWRTGSEQYF